The 19 T cell receptor beta chains given below trace back to one sample, sequenced in a study of blood T cell repertoires in COVID-19. Clones were read by immunoSEQ multiplex PCR, and TCRdb kept only the in-frame ones, dropping some. There are about 160,000 clones in the sample; approximately 92% occur only once, and 4.8% lies in the top ten. The sequenced material came from peripheral blood. All receptors derive from a man aged 25-45 years with COVID-19, enrolled during active disease.

This clone was detected a few times. V gene TRBV7-2 combines with J gene TRBJ2-1; 13 positions match TRBD2. The CDR3 is made up of 16 amino acids. V gave up 5 bases and J gave up 10 bases; unmatched junction bases: 11. CDR1 and CDR2 from the germline V gene are SGHTA and FQGNSA. The CDR3 is CASSPLGTSGVREQFF. Here the CDR3 DNA reads TGTGCCAGCAGCCCGCTTGGGACTAGCGGGGTTCGGGAGCAGTTCTTC.

This rearrangement joins TRBV3-1 (or the pseudogene TRBV3-2) to TRBJ1-1; D ambiguous. CDR1 and CDR2 (germline): LGHDT, YNNKEL (reference sequence). The CDR3 extends over 14 amino acids. V was pared by 1 base and J by 1 base, with 7 bases between. The DNA of the CDR3 is TGTGCCAGCAGCCAAGTTCGGGGGAACACTGAAGCTTTCTTT. The encoded protein is CASSQVRGNTEAFF.

DNA for the CDR3: TGCGCCAGCAGCTTGGGCGGGGGGTACAATGAGCAGTTCTTC. Amino acid sequence: CASSLGGGYNEQFF. The chain links TRBV5-1 to TRBJ2-1, with 8 nucleotides matching TRBD2. The CDR3 extends over 14 amino acids. CDR1 is SGHRS and CDR2 is YFSETQ in the germline V gene. Trimming at V came to 0 bases and at J to 4 bases, leaving 0 bases not matched to a gene.

The genes are TRBV27 and TRBJ1-5; TRBD1 might be the D (6 bases). The CDR3 extends over 14 amino acids. The germline CDR1 and CDR2 sequences are MNHEY and SMNVEV (reference sequence). Trimming removed 2 bases at V and 5 bases at J, with 10 bases between. The CDR3, as DNA: TGTGCCAGCAGTTTAAGGGGGTTTGATCAGCCCCAGCATTTT. It translates to CASSLRGFDQPQHF.

The chain recombines TRBV9 with TRBJ2-7; D call uncertain. V was cut by 2 bases and J by 2 bases, with 8 bases left in between. The CDR3 is made up of 13 amino acids. Germline CDR1 is SGDLS and CDR2 is YYNGEE. The CDR3 region has the DNA TGTGCCAGCAGCGTTGACTGGGCCTACGAGCAGTACTTC. Its protein product is CASSVDWAYEQYF.

The chain carries TRBV5-6 and TRBJ1-1, with 10 bases lining up with TRBD1. Per the germline V gene, CDR1 is SGHDT and CDR2 is YYEEEE. CDR3 length: 12 amino acids. Trimming at V came to 4 bases and at J to 11 bases, leaving 5 bases not matched to a gene. The CDR3 DNA sequence: TGTGCCAGCAGCCGACAGGGGGCCCCGGCTTTCTTT. Translation gives CASSRQGAPAFF.

The chain is built from TRBV18 and TRBJ1-1, with D maybe TRBD1 (6 bases). This CDR3 has 15 amino acids. Trimming stripped 7 bases from V and 3 bases from J, with 18 bases between. CDR1 KGHSH and CDR2 LQKENI come from the germline V gene. The CDR3, as DNA: TGTGCCAGCTTTTGGGGTAGGGACACCGACACTGAAGCTTTCTTT. This encodes CASFWGRDTDTEAFF.

V and J are TRBV9 and TRBJ2-3; 9 bases agree with TRBD1. The V gene end was trimmed by 5 bases and the J gene end by 2 bases; junction bases not matched to a gene: 9. CDR3 length: 16 amino acids. Germline CDR1 SGDLS, CDR2 YYNGEE. CDR3 DNA sequence: TGTGCCAGCAGTCACCTCGGGACAGGGTACACAGATACGCAGTATTTT. This encodes CASSHLGTGYTDTQYF.

This clone appeared a few times. The chain has TRBV7-2 and TRBJ2-7, with 10 positions matching TRBD1. The CDR3 has 17 amino acids. Looked up from germline, CDR1 is SGHTA and CDR2 is FQGNSA. V shed 5 bases and J 2 bases; nucleotides not matched to a gene: 12. CDR3 coding DNA: TGTGCCAGCAGCGCCCTCCTAGGGGGGACAGGGGCCTACGAGCAGTACTTC. It yields the protein CASSALLGGTGAYEQYF.

The chain carries TRBV7-3 and TRBJ2-7, with D perhaps TRBD2 (6 bases). V shed 2 bases and J shed 2 bases, with 10 bases lying between them. Per the germline V gene, CDR1 is SGHTA and CDR2 is FQGTGA. The CDR3 spans 14 residues. The CDR3 region has the DNA TGTGCCAGCAGCTTAGGGGGGACCACCTACGAGCAGTACTTC. This sequence encodes CASSLGGTTYEQYF.

V is TRBV9 and J is TRBJ2-1, with D tentatively TRBD2 (6 bases). V lost 0 bases and J lost 4, with 11 bases in between. This CDR3 contains 15 residues. CDR1 SGDLS and CDR2 YYNGEE come from the germline V gene. The chain's CDR3 is CASSVDGGTYNEQFF. The CDR3 DNA reads TGTGCCAGCAGCGTAGATGGGGGGACTTACAATGAGCAGTTCTTC. The variable domain in full, with the rest retrieved from reference TRBV9 and TRBJ2-1, is DSGVTQTPKHLITATGQRVTLRCSPRSGDLSVYWYQQSLDQGLQFLIQYYNGEERAKGNILERFSAQQFPDLHSELNLSSLELGDSALYFCASSVDGGTYNEQFFGPGTRLTVL.

This clone came up a few times. This sequence joins TRBV18 and TRBJ2-1, with TRBD2 matching 7 bases. From germline, CDR1 is KGHSH and CDR2 LQKENI. The CDR3 spans 17 residues. J lost 7 bases, V lost 0 bases, and 12 bases had no gene match. In DNA form, the CDR3 reads TGTGCCAGCTCACCACCTTCCTTAGGGGAGGGCCGTAATGAGCAGTTCTTC. Protein sequence: CASSPPSLGEGRNEQFF.

The V call is TRBV6-4, the J call TRBJ2-2, with 8 bases that match TRBD1. CDR1 MRHNA and CDR2 SNTAGT come from the germline V gene. CDR3 length: 14 residues. The junction had 5 bases not matched to a gene; V was cut back by 6 bases and J by 5 bases. For the CDR3, the DNA is TGTGCCAGCAGGAGGACAGGGAGGACCGGGGAGCTGTTTTTT. Translated: CASRRTGRTGELFF.

This clone was observed once. J is TRBJ1-5 and V is TRBV7-3; unclear D gene. This CDR3 is 13 amino acids long. In germline, CDR1 is SGHTA, CDR2 FQGTGA. V was clipped by 5 bases and J by 2 bases, with 7 bases between them. The CDR3, as DNA: TGTGCCAGCAGCCTACAGCGCAATCAGCCCCAGCATTTT. Residues: CASSLQRNQPQHF.

V and J are TRBV21-1 and TRBJ1-5; the tabulated D call, TRBD1, remains unverified against the DNA. TRBV21-1 is deemed a pseudogene. This CDR3 region has 15 residues. The CDR3 here is CASRTGQFSNQPQHF. In DNA, the CDR3 is TGTGCCAGCCGAACAGGACAGTTCAGCAATCAGCCCCAGCATTTT.

V and J are TRBV4-1 and TRBJ2-5, with 10 bases lining up with TRBD2. Losses at the gene ends were 3 bases for V and 5 bases for J; bases not matched to a gene: 6. The CDR3 length is 15 residues. From germline, CDR1 is MGHRA and CDR2 YSYEKL. CDR3 nucleotides: TGCGCCAGCAGCCAGCAGCGGGAGGGATGGGAGACCCAGTACTTC. Protein sequence: CASSQQREGWETQYF.

The V call is TRBV7-9, the J call TRBJ2-5; no firm D call. This CDR3 comprises 13 residues. Trimming removed 0 bases at V and 2 bases at J, with 4 bases between. Per the germline V gene, CDR1 is SEHNR and CDR2 is FQNEAQ (reference sequence). CDR3 sequence: CASSLALQETQYF. The CDR3 DNA reads as TGTGCCAGCAGCTTAGCTTTACAAGAGACCCAGTACTTC.

This clone occurred a few times. The V gene is TRBV20-1, the J gene TRBJ1-4; D not certain. Germline lookup yields CDR1 DFQATT and CDR2 SNEGSKA (reference sequence). The CDR3 has 11 amino acids. Deletions cut 6 bases from V and 7 bases from J, with 9 bases between. CDR3 loop: CSASFGEKLFF. The CDR3 nucleotides are TGCAGTGCCAGTTTCGGTGAAAAACTGTTTTTT.

V usage is TRBV4-3 and J usage is TRBJ2-3; D may be TRBD2 (6 bases). The germline V gene has CDR1 LGHNA and CDR2 YSLEER. The CDR3 sequence is 18 residues long. V lost 0 bases, J lost 1 base, and 17 bases lay in between. CDR3 sequence: CASSQDGPAGKGTDTQYF. Written as DNA, the CDR3 is TGCGCCAGCAGCCAAGATGGGCCGGCGGGAAAGGGCACAGATACGCAGTATTTT.